The 6 T cell receptor beta chains below were found in one sample sequenced in a study of shared clonotypes between healthy human individuals. Sequenced by immunoSEQ multiplex PCR; TCRdb stores in-frame clones only, minus some. The data show 550,000 to 750,000 clones, about 92% seen once. Naive CD8 cells lacked CD45RO, underwent positive selection for CCR7 and left out terminally differentiated effector memory CD45RA+ cells. The sequenced material came from naive CD8+ T cells sorted from blood. These receptors were taken from a man aged 25-40 years in good health.

The gene calls are TRBV21-1 and TRBJ1-1. TRBV21-1 is classified as a pseudogene. This CDR3 has 11 residues. The CDR3: CASTKVFEAFF. The CDR3 DNA sequence: TGTGCCAGCACCAAAGTCTTTGAAGCTTTCTTT.

A single count supports this clone. This rearrangement joins TRBV2 to TRBJ1-2, with 9 nucleotides matching TRBD1. The length of the CDR3 is 17 residues. Germline CDR1 is SNHLY and CDR2 is FYNNEI. J gave up 1 base and V 10 bases, and 16 bases lay outside the gene matches. DNA for the CDR3: TGTGCCACCGAAAGGGGGACAGGGAAGAGGATTAACTATGGCTACACCTTC. Its translation: CATERGTGKRINYGYTF.

The CDR3 DNA is TGCGCCAGCAGCCAAGATTTGGATGGTGGATACGAGCAGTACTTC. The encoded protein is CASSQDLDGGYEQYF. The chain combines TRBV4-1 with TRBJ2-7; D call uncertain. The CDR3 spans 15 residues. Trimming removed 0 bases at V and 4 bases at J, with 13 bases between. Germline loops: CDR1 MGHRA, CDR2 YSYEKL.

The J gene is TRBJ2-7, the V gene TRBV5-4; D possibly corresponds to TRBD1 (6 bases). The ends were cut back, 7 bases at V and 1 base at J, with 9 bases in the middle. The length of the CDR3 is 12 residues. From germline, CDR1 is SGHNT and CDR2 YYREEE (reference sequence). CDR3 sequence reads: CASVDSSYEQYF. CDR3 DNA sequence: TGTGCCAGCGTGGACAGTTCCTACGAGCAGTACTTC. Full variable domain (outside the CDR3, taken from reference TRBV5-4 and TRBJ2-7): ETGVTQSPTHLIKTRGQQVTLRCSSQSGHNTVSWYQQALGQGPQFIFQYYREEENGRGNFPPRFSGLQFPNYSSELNVNALELDDSALYLCASVDSSYEQYFGPGTRLTVT.

In regard to this clone: Other DNA sequences in the same sample also yield this CDR3. The chain combines TRBV28 with TRBJ2-7; 10 bases match TRBD2. The ends lost 2 bases at V and 4 bases at J; junction bases unmatched: 5. Germline V lookup: CDR1 MDHEN, CDR2 SYDVKM. The CDR3 sequence is 15 residues long. CDR3 sequence reads: CASSLGLAGVYEQYF. The CDR3 DNA sequence: TGTGCCAGCAGTTTAGGGCTAGCGGGAGTATACGAGCAGTACTTC.

Here the CDR3 reads CASSLDGTGVRPQHF. The DNA for the CDR3 is TGTGCCAGCAGCTTAGACGGGACAGGGGTTCGGCCCCAGCATTTT. J is TRBJ1-5 and V is TRBV11-2; 10 bases agree with TRBD1. J gave up 9 bases and V 0 bases, and 5 bases lay outside the gene matches. CDR3 length equals 15 residues. Germline V lookup: CDR1 SGHAT, CDR2 FQNNGV.